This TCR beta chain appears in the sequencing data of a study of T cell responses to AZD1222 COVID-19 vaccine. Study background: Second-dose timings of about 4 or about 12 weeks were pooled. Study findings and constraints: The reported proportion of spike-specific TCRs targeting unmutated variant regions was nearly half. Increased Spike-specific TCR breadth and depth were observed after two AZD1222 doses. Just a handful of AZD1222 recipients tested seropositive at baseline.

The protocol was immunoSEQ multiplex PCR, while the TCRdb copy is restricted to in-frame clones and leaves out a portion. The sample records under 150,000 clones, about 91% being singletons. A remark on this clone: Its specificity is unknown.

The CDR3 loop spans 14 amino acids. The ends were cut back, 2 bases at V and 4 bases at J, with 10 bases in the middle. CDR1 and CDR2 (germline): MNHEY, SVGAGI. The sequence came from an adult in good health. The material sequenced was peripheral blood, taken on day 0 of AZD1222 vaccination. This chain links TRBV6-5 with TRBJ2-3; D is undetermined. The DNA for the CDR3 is TGTGCCAGCAGTTACGCGGCGACATCAGATACGCAGTATTTT. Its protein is CASSYAATSDTQYF.